These 30 T cell receptor beta chains came from one sample sequenced in a study of read filtering for tumor transcriptome and immune sequencing. Molecular barcoded adaptors covering alpha/delta and beta/gamma chains were used on about 0.4 ug RNA. TCRdb re-derived calls from the reads in MiXCR, one entry per CDR3 protein. The table has 60,000 to 75,000 distinct CDR3 sequences, roughly a fifth seen once. Sequencing was done on a sample of a population of CD138-negative cells sorted from bone marrow. The source of these receptors is a donor aged 40 or older with multiple myeloma.

V gene TRBV19 combines with J gene TRBJ1-5, with TRBD1 matching over 9 bases. The J segment lost 6 bases and the V segment lost 4 bases, leaving 13 bases of the junction unmatched. The CDR3 spans 17 residues. Germline V gene data show CDR1 as LNHDA and CDR2 as SQIVND (reference sequence). CDR3 sequence (DNA): TGTGCCAGTAGTACTCGGGACAGGGCAGCTTCGGGTCAGCCCCAGCATTTT. As protein: CASSTRDRAASGQPQHF.

The CDR3 nucleotides are TGTGCCAGCAGTACTCGGACTGCGGTACTCAAGTCGTTGGAGACCCAGTACTTC. As protein: CASSTRTAVLKSLETQYF. The rearrangement links TRBV6-1 to TRBJ2-5, with D maybe TRBD2 (5 bases). The germline V gene encodes CDR1 MNHNS and CDR2 SASEGT. CDR3 size: 18 residues. V was cut by 5 bases and J by 5 bases, with 27 bases left in between.

The J gene is TRBJ2-1, the V gene TRBV6-1, with 8 bases lining up with TRBD1. CDR3 length: 15 residues. Germline V gene lookup returns CDR1 MNHNS and CDR2 SASEGT. J was trimmed by 1 base and V by 4 bases; bases with no gene match: 3. CDR3 in amino acids: CASSVGQGSYNEQFF. The CDR3 region has the DNA TGTGCCAGCAGTGTCGGACAGGGATCCTACAATGAGCAGTTCTTC.

This clonotype was recorded at least ten times. As DNA, the CDR3 is TGCAGTGCTAGAGATCCCCAGGGTTCTGAAGCTTTCTTT. Encoded protein: CSARDPQGSEAFF. The V call is TRBV20-1, the J call TRBJ1-1; TRBD1 is a possible D gene (5 bases). This CDR3 region has 13 residues. With 0 bases removed from V and 6 bases from J, the gap between germline ends came to 11 bases. Germline-derived CDR1 and CDR2 are DFQATT and SNEGSKA (reference sequence).

This clonotype has at least ten counts. This rearrangement joins TRBV3-1 to TRBJ2-3; weak D call: TRBD1 (6 bases). Trimming removed 4 bases from V and 2 bases from J, with 7 bases in between. Germline V lookup: CDR1 LGHDT, CDR2 YNNKEL (reference sequence). The CDR3 consists of 13 residues. The CDR3 is CASSPGDTDTQYF. The CDR3 region has the DNA TGTGCCAGCAGCCCAGGGGACACAGATACGCAGTATTTT.

This clonotype showed up many times. V and J are TRBV20-1 and TRBJ2-3; 10 bases are a match to TRBD2. Looked up from germline, CDR1 is DFQATT and CDR2 is SNEGSKA (reference sequence). With V trimmed by 0 bases and J by 3 bases, 3 bases remained unmatched. There are 15 residues in the CDR3. The CDR3 region is CSAREPSGGTDTQYF. CDR3 nucleotide sequence: TGCAGTGCTAGAGAGCCTAGCGGGGGAACAGATACGCAGTATTTT.

This clonotype has at least ten counts. This sequence joins TRBV5-6 and TRBJ2-7, with no clear D. This CDR3 is built from 12 residues. Trimming took 0 bases from V and 7 from J, leaving 8 bases between them. Germline-derived CDR1 and CDR2 are SGHDT and YYEEEE. DNA for the CDR3: TGTGCCAGCAGCTTGGGTAAATGGGAGCAGTACTTC. Protein sequence: CASSLGKWEQYF.

Concerning this clonotype itself: A much larger clone differs from this one at a single base, so this may be a read error. The genes are TRBV6-5 and TRBJ2-5; 11 nucleotides agree with TRBD2. The germline V gene has CDR1 MNHEY and CDR2 SVGAGI. The CDR3 has 15 amino acids. This CDR3 is CASTMTSGNQEAQYF. For the CDR3, the DNA is TGTGCCAGCACCATGACTAGCGGGAACCAAGAGGCCCAGTACTTC.

To note about this clonotype: Germline is not matched at one junction end, which may reflect a read error. V gene TRBV2 combines with J gene TRBJ2-1; tentatively, D is TRBD1 (5 bases). This CDR3 comprises 14 residues. Germline V gene sequence: CDR1 SNHLY, CDR2 FYNNEI. The CDR3 loop is CASRMGLWGNEQLF. CDR3 sequence (DNA): TGTGCCAGCAGGATGGGGCTCTGGGGCAACGAGCAGCTCTTC.

At least ten counts were recorded for this clonotype. V and J are TRBV9 and TRBJ2-2; no clear D. This CDR3 comprises 14 residues. Germline CDR1 is SGDLS and CDR2 is YYNGEE. The V and J ends lost 4 bases and 6 bases respectively, with 13 bases between them. DNA of the CDR3: TGTGCCAGCAGCCCCCCAACGGTGTCCGGGGAGCTGTTTTTT. Translation gives CASSPPTVSGELFF.

This clonotype was found many times. This chain links TRBV12-3 or TRBV12-4 with TRBJ1-5; D gene uncertain. The CDR3 consists of 15 residues. The V end lost 6 bases, the J end lost 0 bases, and 12 bases lay between the germline ends. This CDR3 reads CASRAQSNSNQPQHF. Here the CDR3 DNA reads TGTGCCAGCAGGGCGCAGTCGAATAGCAATCAGCCCCAGCATTTT.

There are many counts of this clonotype. The chain combines TRBV28 with TRBJ2-4; TRBD1 is a possible D gene (6 bases). V was trimmed by 6 bases and J by 0 bases, leaving 12 bases between them. This CDR3 region has 15 residues. Germline V lookup: CDR1 MDHEN, CDR2 SYDVKM. The CDR3 DNA sequence: TGTGCCAGCAGGCAGGGGATCTTAGCCAAAAACATTCAGTACTTC. Translating gives CASRQGILAKNIQYF. Full variable domain (rest looked up from reference TRBV28 and TRBJ2-4): DVKVTQSSRYLVKRTGEKVFLECVQDMDHENMFWYRQDPGLGLRLIYFSYDVKMKEKGDIPEGYSVSREKKERFSLILESASTNQTSMYLCASRQGILAKNIQYFGAGTRLSVL.

This chain links TRBV7-9 with TRBJ2-5, with D uncertain. Trimming took 1 base from V and 9 from J, leaving 9 bases between them. The CDR3 runs 12 residues. CDR1 is SEHNR and CDR2 is FQNEAQ in the germline V gene (reference sequence). The CDR3 coding sequence is TGTGCCAGCAGCTTAGGTTCCGAGGCCCAGTACTTC. This sequence encodes CASSLGSEAQYF. Full variable domain (rest looked up from reference TRBV7-9 and TRBJ2-5): DTGVSQNPRHKITKRGQNVTFRCDPISEHNRLYWYRQTLGQGPEFLTYFQNEAQLEKSRLLSDRFSAERPKGSFSTLEIQRTEQGDSAMYLCASSLGSEAQYFGPGTRLLVL.

This clonotype was detected ten times or more. This sequence joins TRBV9 and TRBJ2-1, with 8 bases matching TRBD1. J was trimmed by 0 bases and V by 3 bases; bases with no gene match: 5. This CDR3 has 16 amino acids. Per germline, CDR1 SGDLS and CDR2 YYNGEE. In nucleotides, the CDR3 is TGTGCCAGCAGCGCCCGGACAGGGAGCTCCTACAATGAGCAGTTCTTC. It codes for CASSARTGSSYNEQFF.

This clonotype was seen many times. The V and J genes are TRBV19 and TRBJ2-7; 8 positions match TRBD1. Germline V CDR1 and CDR2: LNHDA, SQIVND (reference sequence). The CDR3 has 12 residues. With 4 bases clipped from V and 5 bases from J, the junction kept 1 base outside the gene matches. CDR3 sequence: CASSKTGDEQYF. The CDR3 DNA reads TGTGCCAGTAGTAAGACAGGGGACGAGCAGTACTTC. Using reference TRBV19 and TRBJ2-7 for the parts outside the CDR3, the full variable domain is DGGITQSPKYLFRKEGQNVTLSCEQNLNHDAMYWYRQDPGQGLRLIYYSQIVNDFQKGDIAEGYSVSREKKESFPLTVTSAQKNPTAFYLCASSKTGDEQYFGPGTRLTVT.

In this sample, this clonotype turned up many times. This rearrangement joins TRBV20-1 to TRBJ2-3; 7 nucleotides line up with TRBD2. This CDR3 is built from 15 residues. Trimming took 3 bases from V and 2 from J; bases not matched to a gene: 8. Germline V gene sequence: CDR1 DFQATT, CDR2 SNEGSKA (reference sequence). The CDR3 is CSASPFAGDTDTQYF. DNA for the CDR3: TGCAGTGCTAGTCCTTTTGCGGGAGACACAGATACGCAGTATTTT.

This clonotype came up many times. The chain employs TRBV30 and TRBJ1-1, with unresolved D. The CDR3 extends over 13 amino acids. Trimming pared 0 bases from V and 6 bases from J, leaving 11 bases between. Germline CDR1 GTSNPN, CDR2 SVGIG (reference sequence). The CDR3 nucleotides are TGTGCCTGGAGTGTGGGGTTGTTCGCTGAAGCTTTCTTT. It codes for CAWSVGLFAEAFF.

This clonotype is judged medium-sized (0.01 to 0.1%). V usage is TRBV20-1 and J usage is TRBJ2-1; 12 nucleotides agree with TRBD2. CDR3 length: 16 amino acids. J lost 1 base, V lost 4 bases, and 5 bases had no gene match. Germline V gene lookup returns CDR1 DFQATT and CDR2 SNEGSKA (reference sequence). CDR3 coding DNA: TGCAGTGCTAAACCACTAGCGGGGGGTTCCTACAATGAGCAGTTCTTC. Encoded protein: CSAKPLAGGSYNEQFF.

The sample holds many counts of this clonotype. The CDR3 protein is CSAVGPTDTQYF. CDR3 in DNA: TGCAGTGCCGTGGGGCCCACAGATACGCAGTATTTT. The gene calls are TRBV20-1 and TRBJ2-3; TRBD1 is a possible D gene (5 bases). Germline V gene sequence: CDR1 DFQATT, CDR2 SNEGSKA (reference sequence). The CDR3 extends over 12 amino acids. Trimming stripped 6 bases from V and 2 bases from J, with 9 bases between.

This clonotype was recorded many times. This chain uses TRBV28 with TRBJ1-2, with D uncertain. This CDR3 is 14 amino acids long. Trimming left V 7 bases short and J 2 bases short, with 14 bases between. Per the germline V gene, CDR1 is MDHEN and CDR2 is SYDVKM. The DNA for the CDR3 is TGTGCCAGCACTACCTCACCCTTGAACTATGGCTACACCTTC. It encodes CASTTSPLNYGYTF.

This clonotype came up many times. The chain uses TRBV20-1 and TRBJ2-2, with 7 nucleotides matching TRBD2. This CDR3 has 17 residues. The V gene end was trimmed by 0 bases and the J gene end by 3 bases; junction bases not matched to a gene: 10. Germline CDR1 is DFQATT and CDR2 is SNEGSKA (reference sequence). For the CDR3, the DNA is TGCAGTGCTAGAGATCAGGGAGGGCTTAGGTACACCGGGGAGCTGTTTTTT. Its protein is CSARDQGGLRYTGELFF.

In this sample, this clonotype turned up many times. The chain joins TRBV20-1 to TRBJ2-7; 15 bases are shared with TRBD2. The CDR3 is made up of 14 amino acids. Trimming removed 5 bases from V and 4 bases from J; junction bases left unmatched: 3. CDR1 DFQATT and CDR2 SNEGSKA come from the germline V gene (reference sequence). CDR3: CSAGTSGGRYEQYF. Here the CDR3 DNA reads TGCAGTGCTGGGACTAGCGGGGGGAGATACGAGCAGTACTTC.

This clonotype was seen more than once but under ten times. The rearrangement uses TRBV4-1 and TRBJ2-7; the match to TRBD1 covers 7 bases. The CDR3 has 13 residues. The junction had 3 bases not matched to a gene; V was cut back by 5 bases and J by 2 bases. From germline, CDR1 is MGHRA and CDR2 YSYEKL. CDR3 amino acids: CASSAQGAYEQYF. The CDR3, as DNA: TGCGCCAGCAGCGCCCAGGGGGCCTACGAGCAGTACTTC.

This clonotype appeared many times. The CDR3 loop reads CATQSPRPYEQYF. The CDR3 nucleotides are TGTGCCACCCAGTCTCCCCGGCCCTACGAGCAGTACTTC. This chain uses TRBV28 with TRBJ2-7; no clear D gene. The CDR3 totals 13 residues. V was cut by 10 bases and J by 2 bases, with 15 bases left in between. CDR1 MDHEN and CDR2 SYDVKM come from the germline V gene.

There are a few counts of this clonotype. V is TRBV4-1 and J is TRBJ1-2, with 12 bases lining up with TRBD1. This CDR3 spans 14 amino acids. The germline CDR1 and CDR2 sequences are MGHRA and YSYEKL. The junction had 2 bases not matched to a gene; V was cut back by 1 base and J by 8 bases. For the CDR3, the DNA is TGCGCCAGCAGCCAAGGGGACAGGGGGCAGGGCTACACCTTC. This gives the protein CASSQGDRGQGYTF.

This clonotype showed up many times. The chain has TRBV9 and TRBJ1-5; maybe TRBD1 (5 bases). The CDR3 runs 14 residues. Trimming removed 3 bases at V and 4 bases at J, with 11 bases between. CDR1 is SGDLS, CDR2 YYNGEE, per germline. The CDR3 region is CASSGGTSNQPQHF. The CDR3 DNA reads TGTGCCAGCAGCGGAGGGACGTCAAATCAGCCCCAGCATTTT.

This clonotype was detected only a few times. The V and J genes are TRBV2 and TRBJ2-5; D is undetermined. V was clipped by 7 bases and J by 5 bases, with 20 bases between them. The length of the CDR3 is 15 residues. Per germline, CDR1 SNHLY and CDR2 FYNNEI. The CDR3: CASTGRTSGLETQYF. As DNA, the CDR3 is TGTGCCAGCACCGGTCGGACCTCCGGTTTGGAGACCCAGTACTTC.

This clonotype was seen ten or more times. This chain joins TRBV2 and TRBJ2-2; possible D gene TRBD1, 6 bases. V lost 5 bases to trimming and J lost 5 bases, with 6 bases between them. From germline, CDR1 is SNHLY and CDR2 FYNNEI. The CDR3 spans 12 residues. The CDR3, as DNA: TGTGCCAGCAGTCAGGGGACCGGGGAGCTGTTTTTT. This gives the protein CASSQGTGELFF. Full variable domain (missing parts from reference TRBV2 and TRBJ2-2): EPEVTQTPSHQVTQMGQEVILRCVPISNHLYFYWYRQILGQKVEFLVSFYNNEISEKSEIFDDQFSVERPDGSNFTLKIRSTKLEDSAMYFCASSQGTGELFFGEGSRLTVL.

Ten or more counts support this clonotype. The chain carries TRBV20-1 and TRBJ1-2; D uncertain. The CDR3 totals 15 residues. The V gene's germline CDR1 is DFQATT and CDR2 SNEGSKA (reference sequence). Trimming stripped 3 bases from V and 2 bases from J, with 16 bases between. DNA of the CDR3: TGCAGTGCTAGGGTTTTAAATGGAGGGAACTATGGCTACACCTTC. It specifies CSARVLNGGNYGYTF.

For this clonotype: A clone one base away is much larger, so this may be a read error. V and J are TRBV14 and TRBJ1-2, with D perhaps matching TRBD1 (5 bases). Germline-derived CDR1 and CDR2 are SGHDN and FVKESK. The CDR3 is 13 amino acids. The CDR3 sequence: CASSAGTFFGYAF. The CDR3 nucleotides read TGTGCCAGCAGCGCCGGGACGTTTTTTGGCTACGCCTTC.